One and the same sample provided the 32 T cell receptor beta chains below, sequenced in a study of CD8+ T cells in alopecia areata. In each case, RNA was isolated and then reverse transcribed into cDNA as the sequencing template. Produced via immunoSEQ multiplex PCR; TCRdb's table is partial and in-frame only. The data show about 120,000 clones, with 53% seen just once and roughly 0.5% held by the top ten. Sample treatment: oral pan-JAK inhibitor, 5-10 mg twice daily. The sequencing here drew on CD4+ T cells sorted from blood, taken at week 4, from a patient treated with tofacitinib. These receptors came from a human donor with alopecia areata.

This clone came up many times. This chain joins TRBV27 and TRBJ2-7; 13 positions agree with TRBD2. Germline assignment: CDR1 MNHEY and CDR2 SMNVEV (reference sequence). This CDR3 contains 15 residues. V gave up 7 bases and J gave up 5 bases; unmatched junction bases: 8. The CDR3 DNA follows: TGTGCCAGCACGGAGACTAGCGGGAGGCCCCACGAGCAGTACTTC. Amino acid sequence: CASTETSGRPHEQYF.

The rearrangement joins TRBV29-1 to TRBJ2-5, with TRBD1 matching 8 bases. CDR3 size: 14 residues. Germline V gene lookup returns CDR1 SQVTM and CDR2 ANQGSEA. The J segment lost 4 bases and the V segment lost 7 bases, leaving 11 bases of the junction unmatched. The CDR3 protein is CSAYGQGGTETQYF. CDR3 in DNA: TGCAGCGCTTATGGACAGGGCGGGACAGAGACCCAGTACTTC.

The chain has TRBV25-1 and TRBJ1-2, with D possibly matching TRBD1 (5 bases). V dropped 5 bases and J dropped 7 bases, with 17 bases sitting between them. Looked up from germline, CDR1 is MGHDK and CDR2 is SYGVNS. The CDR3 runs to 14 residues. CDR3 nucleotides: TGTGCCAGCAGTCCCTCCGGGACCCGGGGTGGCTACACCTTC. It specifies CASSPSGTRGGYTF.

This clone was detected a few times. The J gene is TRBJ1-2, the V gene TRBV29-1, with no clear D. This CDR3 has 12 residues. The germline V gene encodes CDR1 SQVTM and CDR2 ANQGSEA. Trimming left V 4 bases short and J 3 bases short, with 9 bases between. The CDR3 is CSVVGEDYGYTF. The DNA for the CDR3 is TGCAGCGTTGTCGGGGAGGACTATGGCTACACCTTC.

The sample holds a few counts of this clone. The CDR3: CASSRYGGAGTGELFF. The CDR3 nucleotides are TGTGCCAGCAGTCGTTACGGGGGCGCGGGCACCGGGGAGCTGTTTTTT. The V and J genes are TRBV11-2 and TRBJ2-2, with D tentatively TRBD1 or TRBD2 (6 bases each). V was shortened by 6 bases and J by 4 bases, with 18 bases between the two germline ends. This CDR3 spans 16 amino acids. Germline lookup yields CDR1 SGHAT and CDR2 FQNNGV.

As regards this clone: This sample includes further DNA sequences coding for the same CDR3. V usage is TRBV7-9 and J usage is TRBJ1-5; D is possibly TRBD1 (6 bases). Germline CDR1 and CDR2: SEHNR and FQNEAQ (reference sequence). The ends were cut back, 1 base at V and 5 bases at J, with 12 bases in the middle. This CDR3 spans 15 amino acids. The CDR3 sequence is CASSLGGQGHQPQHF. The CDR3 coding sequence is TGTGCCAGCAGCTTAGGGGGACAAGGGCATCAGCCCCAGCATTTT.

The CDR3: CAWSEQGAGQPQHF. The CDR3 region has the DNA TGTGCCTGGAGCGAACAGGGGGCAGGCCAGCCCCAGCATTTT. The rearrangement joins TRBV30 to TRBJ1-5; the match to TRBD1 covers 9 bases. With 3 bases clipped from V and 7 bases from J, the junction kept 7 bases outside the gene matches. The germline gives CDR1 GTSNPN, CDR2 SVGIG (reference sequence). The CDR3 has 14 amino acids.

This clone was found a few times. The V gene is TRBV30, the J gene TRBJ1-1; no firm D call. Trimming stripped 0 bases from V and 4 bases from J, with 3 bases between. This CDR3 is 11 amino acids long. Germline lookup yields CDR1 GTSNPN and CDR2 SVGIG (reference sequence). The DNA of the CDR3 is TGTGCCTGGAGTGTACTCACTGAAGCTTTCTTT. Its protein product is CAWSVLTEAFF.

Concerning this clone itself: No conserved phenylalanine or tryptophan ends this CDR3, so it is likely a read error. This chain joins TRBV30 and TRBJ1-2, with D maybe TRBD1 (5 bases). CDR1 is GTSNPN and CDR2 is SVGIG in the germline V gene (reference sequence). This CDR3 comprises 13 residues. V gave up 8 bases and J gave up 7 bases, with 20 bases separating them. The CDR3 region is CAHIDKGLFGYTL. As DNA, the CDR3 is TGTGCCCACATTGATAAGGGGCTCTTTGGCTACACCCTC.

This clone was recorded a few times. The CDR3 reads CASSLGLAGTKETQYF. The CDR3 nucleotides are TGTGCCAGCAGCTTAGGACTAGCGGGGACTAAAGAGACCCAGTACTTC. The chain links TRBV7-9 to TRBJ2-5; 11 positions match TRBD2. The V gene end was trimmed by 1 base and the J gene end by 3 bases; junction bases not matched to a gene: 4. The CDR3 totals 16 residues. Germline V CDR1 and CDR2: SEHNR, FQNEAQ (reference sequence).

The CDR3 sequence is CAWSVYGNTEAFF. DNA for the CDR3: TGTGCCTGGAGTGTGTATGGGAACACTGAAGCTTTCTTT. The chain recombines TRBV30 with TRBJ1-1, with D unresolved. V lost 0 bases and J 1 base, leaving 6 bases between the germline ends. Germline CDR1 reads GTSNPN; CDR2 reads SVGIG (reference sequence). The CDR3 is made up of 13 amino acids.

This sequence joins TRBV30 and TRBJ1-5; 8 positions match TRBD1. The V and J ends lost 0 bases and 4 bases, in that order; junction bases with no gene match: 5. The germline V gene has CDR1 GTSNPN and CDR2 SVGIG (reference sequence). The CDR3 consists of 15 residues. The CDR3 sequence: CAWSVYGQGNQPQHF. The CDR3 DNA reads as TGTGCCTGGAGTGTATACGGACAGGGAAATCAGCCCCAGCATTTT. Full variable domain (missing parts from reference TRBV30 and TRBJ1-5): SQTIHQWPATLVQPVGSPLSLECTVEGTSNPNLYWYRQAAGRGLQLLFYSVGIGQISSEVPQNLSASRPQDRQFILSSKKLLLSDSGFYLCAWSVYGQGNQPQHFGDGTRLSIL.

This clone was found a few times. The chain uses TRBV5-6 and TRBJ1-2; D unresolved. This CDR3 comprises 14 residues. V was trimmed by 5 bases and J by 4 bases, leaving 15 bases between them. Germline-derived CDR1 and CDR2 are SGHDT and YYEEEE. This CDR3 reads CASRAFGRTYGYTF. The CDR3 DNA follows: TGTGCCAGCAGAGCTTTTGGTCGGACCTATGGCTACACCTTC.

In DNA, the CDR3 is TGTGCCAGCAGCCCCGGCCATCAGCCCCAGCATTTT. Encoded protein: CASSPGHQPQHF. This chain links TRBV11-2 with TRBJ1-5; the D is unclear. The CDR3 length is 12 residues. Per the germline V gene, CDR1 is SGHAT and CDR2 is FQNNGV. V dropped 5 bases and J dropped 5 bases, with 7 bases sitting between them.

As concerns this clone: The germline gene is not matched at one end of the junction; a read error may be the cause. The CDR3 loop is CASSSPIGKNIQYF. For the CDR3, the DNA is TGCGCCAGCAGCTCCCCTATTGGCAAAAACATTCAATACTTC. The V gene is TRBV5-1, the J gene TRBJ2-4; D is uncertain. The CDR3 has 14 residues. The germline gives CDR1 SGHRS, CDR2 YFSETQ.

This chain connects TRBV7-9 to TRBJ1-1; TRBD1 might be the D (5 bases). Trimming stripped 6 bases from V and 10 bases from J, with 15 bases between. This CDR3 is built from 12 residues. Germline V gene sequence: CDR1 SEHNR, CDR2 FQNEAQ (reference sequence). CDR3 nucleotide sequence: TGTGCCAGCAGACCTACAGGATTTGGAGCTTTCTTT. It yields the protein CASRPTGFGAFF.

V is TRBV7-9 and J is TRBJ1-1, with 8 bases identical to TRBD1. The CDR3 is 16 residues long. Germline CDR1 reads SEHNR; CDR2 reads FQNEAQ (reference sequence). With V trimmed by 1 base and J by 3 bases, 7 bases remained unmatched. The CDR3 loop reads CASSLVGRGRDTEAFF. CDR3 sequence (DNA): TGTGCCAGCAGCTTAGTTGGCAGGGGGCGAGACACTGAAGCTTTCTTT.

This rearrangement joins TRBV15 to TRBJ1-6; D unclear. Looked up from germline, CDR1 is LNHNV and CDR2 is YYDKDF (reference sequence). This CDR3 is built from 14 residues. The V end was cut by 0 bases, the J end by 8 bases, with 8 bases between. The CDR3 loop is CATSREERHSPLHF. As DNA, the CDR3 is TGTGCCACCAGCAGAGAGGAGAGGCATTCACCCCTCCACTTT.

The chain has TRBV6-5 and TRBJ2-1; TRBD2 agrees at 8 bases. The trim removed 7 bases at V and 8 bases at J, leaving 7 bases unmatched. The germline gives CDR1 MNHEY, CDR2 SVGAGI. This CDR3 comprises 13 residues. The DNA of the CDR3 is TGTGCCAGCACCCCTGCGGGGGGCGATGAGCAGTTCTTC. This sequence encodes CASTPAGGDEQFF.

This rearrangement joins TRBV30 to TRBJ1-6; 7 nucleotides align to TRBD1. The CDR3 spans 18 residues. The V gene's germline CDR1 is GTSNPN and CDR2 SVGIG (reference sequence). J lost 0 bases, V lost 3 bases, and 11 bases had no gene match. The DNA for the CDR3 is TGTGCCTGGAGGGGAAAGGGACAGCTTTACTCCTATAATTCACCCCTCCACTTT. It is translated as CAWRGKGQLYSYNSPLHF.

This clone was seen more than once but under ten times. The V and J genes are TRBV29-1 and TRBJ2-1; D perhaps matches TRBD1 (6 bases). Germline V gene data show CDR1 as SQVTM and CDR2 as ANQGSEA. The CDR3 consists of 13 residues. Trimming left V 0 bases short and J 9 bases short, with 12 bases between. The CDR3 sequence: CSVEDQGWGEQFF. DNA of the CDR3: TGCAGCGTTGAAGATCAGGGGTGGGGTGAGCAGTTCTTC.

The chain recombines TRBV30 with TRBJ1-4, with 9 bases lining up with TRBD1. Looked up from germline, CDR1 is GTSNPN and CDR2 is SVGIG (reference sequence). V dropped 4 bases and J dropped 5; count of bases not matched to a gene: 8. CDR3 length: 15 amino acids. DNA of the CDR3: TGTGCCTGGAAAGACCGGGACAGGGTGAATGAAAAACTGTTTTTT. Translated, it gives CAWKDRDRVNEKLFF.

The chain uses TRBV25-1 and TRBJ2-7; D perhaps matches TRBD1 (5 bases). V was shortened by 4 bases and J by 0 bases, with 13 bases between the two germline ends. CDR1 and CDR2 from the germline V gene are MGHDK and SYGVNS. This CDR3 comprises 15 residues. The CDR3 sequence is CASSVPRAGSYEQYF. DNA of the CDR3: TGTGCCAGCAGTGTACCCAGGGCTGGCTCCTACGAGCAGTACTTC.

The chain has TRBV23-1 and TRBJ2-7; 8 bases match TRBD1. TRBV23-1 is treated as an ORF (open reading frame) with a function not yet certain. This CDR3 spans 14 amino acids. With 4 bases clipped from V and 3 bases from J, the junction kept 5 bases outside the gene matches. The CDR3 DNA follows: TGCGCCAGCAGTCCCGACAGGGGCGACTACGAGCAGTACTTC. It translates to CASSPDRGDYEQYF.

The CDR3 here is CASTTRGQGLEVYNSPLHF. CDR3 sequence (DNA): TGCGCCAGCACCACCCGTGGACAGGGCCTGGAAGTTTATAATTCACCCCTCCACTTT. The rearrangement links TRBV23-1 to TRBJ1-6, with 8 bases fitting TRBD1. TRBV23-1 is an open reading frame, and its role is uncertain. V lost 7 bases and J lost 4; bases outside the gene matches: 18. The CDR3 has 19 residues.

The gene calls are TRBV5-1 and TRBJ2-7; 7 nucleotides align to TRBD2. V lost 9 bases to trimming and J lost 1 base; unmatched junction nucleotides: 10. The germline V gene has CDR1 SGHRS and CDR2 YFSETQ. The CDR3 runs 14 residues. The CDR3 spells CATTAGPSSYEQYF. The DNA of the CDR3 is TGCGCCACCACAGCGGGACCATCTTCCTACGAGCAGTACTTC.

The chain is built from TRBV29-1 and TRBJ2-7; no definite D call. The germline V gene has CDR1 SQVTM and CDR2 ANQGSEA. The CDR3 is 12 residues long. The V end was cut by 7 bases, the J end by 1 base, with 11 bases between. DNA for the CDR3: TGCAGCGGTAAGACCGAGTCCTACGAGCAGTACTTC. Its translation is CSGKTESYEQYF.

The V and J genes are TRBV30 and TRBJ2-6; the D is unclear. The CDR3 loop spans 16 amino acids. Per germline, CDR1 GTSNPN and CDR2 SVGIG (reference sequence). The germline V and J ends were trimmed by 0 bases and 3 bases, with 12 bases remaining between them. CDR3 in amino acids: CAWSVRGMVGANVLTF. CDR3 DNA sequence: TGTGCCTGGAGTGTACGAGGCATGGTTGGGGCCAACGTCCTGACTTTC.

This sequence joins TRBV14 and TRBJ1-5; possibly TRBD1 for D (5 bases). The CDR3 totals 15 residues. The V end was cut by 3 bases, the J end by 2 bases, with 11 bases between. Per the germline V gene, CDR1 is SGHDN and CDR2 is FVKESK. CDR3 DNA sequence: TGTGCCAGCAGCCAGCGGGGGGAGGGCAATCAGCCCCAGCATTTT. As protein: CASSQRGEGNQPQHF.

This clone was picked up one time. This rearrangement joins TRBV30 to TRBJ1-6, with D perhaps TRBD1 (6 bases). The V gene lost 4 bases and the J gene lost 7 bases, with 14 bases spanning the gap. Germline values: CDR1 GTSNPN, CDR2 SVGIG (reference sequence). The CDR3 has 14 amino acids. The CDR3 DNA reads as TGTGCCTGGAAAGACGGGACAAGGAATTCACCCCTCCACTTT. It is translated as CAWKDGTRNSPLHF.

This sequence joins TRBV5-1 and TRBJ2-1; perhaps TRBD1 as D (5 bases). V was shortened by 1 base and J by 8 bases, with 13 bases between the two germline ends. Germline CDR1 SGHRS, CDR2 YFSETQ. The CDR3 runs to 14 residues. The CDR3 DNA follows: TGCGCCAGCAGCTTGAGGCAGGGTGCCGATGAGCAGTTCTTC. Translated: CASSLRQGADEQFF.

CDR3 nucleotide sequence: TGTGCCTGGAGTGTAAGTCCGACCCCAGATACGCAGTATTTT. Translated: CAWSVSPTPDTQYF. This chain links TRBV30 with TRBJ2-3; D not certain. The CDR3 loop spans 14 amino acids. CDR1 and CDR2 from the germline V gene are GTSNPN and SVGIG (reference sequence). The germline V and J ends were trimmed by 0 bases and 4 bases, with 11 bases remaining between them.